The subject of this entry is one T cell receptor beta chain. The data belong to a study of shared clonotypes between healthy human individuals. Investigators spread the genomic DNA of each subset evenly over several immunoSEQ plates. Only in-frame clones appear in the TCRdb table, and some are missing; sequencing was by immunoSEQ multiplex PCR. The sample holds a few million clones, roughly 92% seen once. In germline, CDR1 is SNHLY, CDR2 FYNNEI. The CDR3 is made up of 13 amino acids. V shed 5 bases and J shed 3 bases, with 10 bases lying between them. The TCR sequence derives from a man in his late teens or twenties in good health. Some clones in this sample may be carry-over from other donors' samples. The chain recombines TRBV2 with TRBJ1-1; D remains unclear. The sample comprised naive CD4+ T cells from PBMCs. Subset described: CD45RA+ positively selected. The chain's CDR3 is CASSITEYTEAFF. The CDR3 nucleotides are TGTGCCAGCAGTATTACAGAGTACACTGAAGCTTTCTTT.